The 4 T cell receptor beta chains below were found in one sample sequenced in a study of siplizumab effects on memory and regulatory T cells. Assay: immunoSEQ multiplex PCR; the TCRdb copy retains only in-frame clones and omits some. The table shows tens of thousands of clones, with 80% to 95% occurring only once. The sample comprised CD8+ T cells sorted from blood. All receptors come from a human donor in good health.

This clone appeared a single time. V is TRBV5-4 and J is TRBJ2-7; D is possibly TRBD1 (5 bases). From germline, CDR1 is SGHNT and CDR2 YYREEE (reference sequence). Deletions cut 2 bases from V and 1 base from J, with 10 bases between. The CDR3 sequence is 14 residues long. CDR3 nucleotide sequence: TGTGCCAGCAGCTTACAGGAAGAATCCTACGAGCAGTACTTC. It codes for CASSLQEESYEQYF. Full variable domain (outside the CDR3, taken from reference TRBV5-4 and TRBJ2-7): ETGVTQSPTHLIKTRGQQVTLRCSSQSGHNTVSWYQQALGQGPQFIFQYYREEENGRGNFPPRFSGLQFPNYSSELNVNALELDDSALYLCASSLQEESYEQYFGPGTRLTVT.

The chain carries TRBV15 and TRBJ1-1; TRBD1 aligns across 8 bases. The V gene end was trimmed by 3 bases and the J gene end by 4 bases; junction bases not matched to a gene: 7. Germline V gene sequence: CDR1 LNHNV, CDR2 YYDKDF (reference sequence). The CDR3 totals 15 residues. This chain's CDR3 is CATSRDRVISTEAFF. DNA for the CDR3: TGTGCCACCAGCAGGGACAGGGTAATAAGCACTGAAGCTTTCTTT.

The V gene is TRBV2, the J gene TRBJ2-1; D not resolved. The CDR3 is 13 amino acids. Deletions cut 7 bases from V and 0 bases from J, with 7 bases between. CDR1 SNHLY and CDR2 FYNNEI come from the germline V gene. CDR3 residues: CASKVSSYNEQFF. The CDR3 nucleotides are TGTGCCAGCAAGGTCTCCTCCTACAATGAGCAGTTCTTC.

The chain combines TRBV27 with TRBJ2-5, with TRBD2 identical over 8 bases. Germline V gene data show CDR1 as MNHEY and CDR2 as SMNVEV (reference sequence). Germline trimming cut 7 bases from V and 7 bases from J; bases unmatched to any gene: 17. This CDR3 has 16 amino acids. The CDR3 sequence: CASTDRNGRGRGTQYF. The CDR3 region has the DNA TGTGCCAGCACCGACCGTAACGGGAGGGGTCGTGGGACCCAGTACTTC.